The next 23 T cell receptor beta chains were all read from a single sample in a study of metastatic and nonmetastatic thyroid tumors. MiXCR was used by TCRdb to re-call the PCR reads. The sample consists of 22,000 or so clones, about 23% of them appearing once. Thyroid surgery was performed in patients who had received no treatment beforehand. What was sequenced was blood. The source is a male donor with papillary thyroid cancer or a benign thyroid nodule (not recorded which). Some clones in this sample may be carry-over from other donors' samples.

This rearrangement joins TRBV6-5 to TRBJ1-2, with 7 positions matching TRBD1. The V segment lost 2 bases and the J segment 8 bases; nucleotides outside the gene matches: 2. The CDR3 is 12 amino acids. Germline V gene lookup returns CDR1 MNHEY and CDR2 SVGAGI. CDR3 sequence: CASSYRGQGYTF. The CDR3 region has the DNA TGTGCCAGCAGTTACAGGGGGCAGGGCTACACCTTC.

The V call is TRBV20-1, the J call TRBJ2-1, with 8 bases that match TRBD2. Germline lookup yields CDR1 DFQATT and CDR2 SNEGSKA (reference sequence). This CDR3 comprises 14 residues. V trimming: 6 bases; J trimming: 6 bases; junction bases outside the gene matches: 10. The CDR3 nucleotides are TGCAGTGCAACTACTAGCGGCCGACGCAATGAGCAGTTCTTC. This gives the protein CSATTSGRRNEQFF.

This clone is deemed medium-sized. The gene calls are TRBV6-1 and TRBJ2-7, with 8 bases fitting TRBD2. The CDR3 covers 14 residues. Germline V gene data show CDR1 as MNHNS and CDR2 as SASEGT. Trimming removed 4 bases from V and 3 bases from J; junction bases left unmatched: 5. The CDR3 bases are TGTGCCAGCAGTGGTCCCGGGGGGGACTACGAGCAGTACTTC. The encoded protein is CASSGPGGDYEQYF.

This clone was recorded many times. CDR3 DNA sequence: TGCAGTGCTAGAGGAGGGGGGGGCGCCGATGGCTACACCTTC. Amino acid sequence: CSARGGGGADGYTF. The chain couples TRBV20-1 to TRBJ1-2; D possibly corresponds to TRBD1 (6 bases). V lost 1 base, J lost 6 bases, and 15 bases lay in between. The CDR3 loop spans 14 amino acids. Germline V CDR1 and CDR2: DFQATT, SNEGSKA (reference sequence).

This clone turned up a few times. This chain links TRBV28 with TRBJ1-1; D is unresolved. Trimming took off 3 bases at V and 0 bases at J, with 5 bases between the two ends. CDR3 length: 13 amino acids. Germline V gene lookup returns CDR1 MDHEN and CDR2 SYDVKM. For the CDR3, the DNA is TGTGCCAGCAGTTTGCAGGTGAACACTGAAGCTTTCTTT. Translated, it gives CASSLQVNTEAFF. Full variable domain (remainder filled in from reference TRBV28 and TRBJ1-1): DVKVTQSSRYLVKRTGEKVFLECVQDMDHENMFWYRQDPGLGLRLIYFSYDVKMKEKGDIPEGYSVSREKKERFSLILESASTNQTSMYLCASSLQVNTEAFFGQGTRLTVV.

CDR3 DNA: TGCGCCAGCAGCCTCCCCGGGGGAGGCGAAAAACTGTTTTTT. It encodes CASSLPGGGEKLFF. The V and J genes are TRBV4-1 and TRBJ1-4; TRBD1 might be the D (5 bases). Germline V gene data show CDR1 as MGHRA and CDR2 as YSYEKL. The CDR3 sequence is 14 residues long. The V gene lost 4 bases and the J gene lost 8 bases, with 14 bases spanning the gap.

About this clone itself: At one end the junction does not follow the germline gene, possibly because of a read error. The V gene is TRBV20-1, the J gene TRBJ2-7, with TRBD2 matching 11 bases. The CDR3 runs 13 residues. CDR1 DFQATT and CDR2 SNEGSKA come from the germline V gene (reference sequence). The CDR3 DNA reads as TGCAGTACTAGCGGGAGATTACCCTACGAGCAGTACTTC. Amino acid sequence: CSTSGRLPYEQYF.

This clone was seen repeatedly, ten times or more. The chain links TRBV27 to TRBJ2-7; no firm D call. CDR1 MNHEY and CDR2 SMNVEV come from the germline V gene (reference sequence). The CDR3 sequence is 14 residues long. V lost 0 bases, J lost 0 bases, and 6 bases lay in between. The CDR3 loop is CASSLSRNSYEQYF. CDR3 DNA sequence: TGTGCCAGCAGTTTATCCCGGAACTCCTACGAGCAGTACTTC.

In its sample, this clone was seen many times. Distinct nucleotide sequences in the sample also encode this CDR3. The chain combines TRBV5-4 with TRBJ2-7; 10 bases are shared with TRBD2. The length of the CDR3 is 15 residues. Germline V gives CDR1 SGHNT, CDR2 YYREEE (reference sequence). Trimming cost V 3 bases and J 4 bases; bases outside gene matches: 7. CDR3 in DNA: TGTGCCAGCAGCTCATTGACTAGCGGGCCGTACGAGCAGTACTTC. This translates into CASSSLTSGPYEQYF.

The chain uses TRBV19 and TRBJ2-1; 10 bases are shared with TRBD1. The CDR3 spans 17 residues. V shed 0 bases and J 4 bases; nucleotides not matched to a gene: 6. In germline, CDR1 is LNHDA, CDR2 SQIVND (reference sequence). The CDR3 region has the DNA TGTGCCAGTAGTATAGATCGCGGGACAGGGGATTACAATGAGCAGTTCTTC. The encoded protein is CASSIDRGTGDYNEQFF.

Many counts were recorded for this clone. The chain has TRBV3-1 and TRBJ1-3; D uncertain. Germline V gives CDR1 LGHDT, CDR2 YNNKEL (reference sequence). This CDR3 is built from 14 residues. Trimming cost V 1 base and J 1 base, with 5 bases left between them. The CDR3 DNA follows: TGTGCCAGCAGCCAAGGGGGTTCTGGAAACACCATATATTTT. This sequence encodes CASSQGGSGNTIYF.

At least ten counts were recorded for this clone. The chain uses TRBV12-3 or TRBV12-4 and TRBJ1-6; D gene unclear. The ends were cut back, 4 bases at V and 9 bases at J, with 13 bases in the middle. The CDR3 sequence is 14 residues long. The CDR3, as DNA: TGTGCCAGCAGTTCTCAGCAGACCGCTTCACCCCTCCACTTT. Encoded protein: CASSSQQTASPLHF.

This chain uses TRBV11-2 with TRBJ1-2, with D hard to call. Trimming stripped 3 bases from V and 8 bases from J, with 13 bases between. The CDR3 has 13 residues. CDR1 and CDR2 (germline): SGHAT, FQNNGV. Here the CDR3 reads CASSFIGGGGYTF. The CDR3 nucleotides are TGTGCCAGCAGCTTTATAGGCGGCGGAGGCTACACCTTC.

This clone was detected many times. The chain uses TRBV20-1 and TRBJ1-4, with D maybe TRBD1 (6 bases). The germline V and J ends were trimmed by 4 bases and 7 bases, with 13 bases remaining between them. The V gene's germline CDR1 is DFQATT and CDR2 SNEGSKA (reference sequence). The length of the CDR3 is 13 residues. The CDR3 loop reads CSATPGEGEKLFF. In nucleotides, the CDR3 is TGCAGTGCTACTCCAGGGGAGGGTGAAAAACTGTTTTTT.

By share, this clone counts as medium-sized. V usage is TRBV6-1 and J usage is TRBJ2-7, with 10 bases fitting TRBD1. Germline assignment: CDR1 MNHNS and CDR2 SASEGT. Trimming at V came to 1 base and at J to 0 bases, leaving 0 bases not matched to a gene. The CDR3 totals 15 residues. CDR3: CASSEGTGGSYEQYF. CDR3 in DNA: TGTGCCAGCAGTGAAGGGACAGGGGGCTCCTACGAGCAGTACTTC.

This clone showed up many times. V gene TRBV27 combines with J gene TRBJ1-4, with 8 positions matching TRBD1. The V gene's germline CDR1 is MNHEY and CDR2 SMNVEV (reference sequence). With 4 bases clipped from V and 5 bases from J, the junction kept 6 bases outside the gene matches. This CDR3 is 15 amino acids long. CDR3 bases: TGTGCCAGCAGTTGGGGAGGACAGGGAAATGAAAAACTGTTTTTT. Translated: CASSWGGQGNEKLFF.

This clone was found many times. One end of the junction is discordant with germline, which a read error may explain. V gene TRBV5-1 combines with J gene TRBJ2-1; D gene ambiguous. Germline CDR1 is SGHRS and CDR2 is YFSETQ. The CDR3 is 13 residues long. CDR3 region: CASSLVLGNEQLF. Written as DNA, the CDR3 is TGCGCCAGCAGCTTGGTCCTCGGTAATGAGCAGCTCTTC.

This clone was found many times. The V call is TRBV28, the J call TRBJ2-1; no clear D gene. CDR1 and CDR2 (germline): MDHEN, SYDVKM. The CDR3 is 15 amino acids. The V end was cut by 5 bases, the J end by 3 bases, with 14 bases between. The CDR3 DNA sequence: TGTGCCAGCAGTAGGAGCCTCTCCTACTACAATGAGCAGTTCTTC. Its protein is CASSRSLSYYNEQFF.

V is TRBV3-1 and J is TRBJ1-2; 9 nucleotides line up with TRBD1. This CDR3 spans 14 amino acids. Germline V gene lookup returns CDR1 LGHDT and CDR2 YNNKEL (reference sequence). The ends lost 6 bases at V and 6 bases at J; junction bases unmatched: 8. The CDR3 bases are TGTGCCAGCAGTCCTGGGACAGGGACTCATGGCTACACCTTC. It is translated as CASSPGTGTHGYTF.

This chain links TRBV6-1 with TRBJ2-2, with D possibly being TRBD1 (5 bases). Trimming took off 1 base at V and 4 bases at J, with 16 bases between the two ends. The germline V gene has CDR1 MNHNS and CDR2 SASEGT. The CDR3 is made up of 17 amino acids. The chain's CDR3 is CASSEEKGRDITGELFF. The CDR3 DNA follows: TGTGCCAGCAGTGAAGAAAAGGGCAGGGATATCACCGGGGAGCTGTTTTTT.

This clone has only a few counts. One base away lies a much larger clone, so this may be a sequencing read error. Other DNA variants within this sample encode the same CDR3. This chain links TRBV5-1 with TRBJ2-1; no firm D call. CDR3 size: 14 residues. Germline CDR1 and CDR2: SGHRS and YFSETQ. CDR3 in amino acids: CASSLVSGYNEQFF. For the CDR3, the DNA is TGCGCCAGCAGTTTGGTTTCCGGGTACAATGAGCAGTTCTTC.

This clone was seen once. The genes are TRBV2 and TRBJ2-1; 7 bases fit TRBD1. Germline V CDR1 and CDR2: SNHLY, FYNNEI. Trimming took 3 bases from V and 4 from J; bases not matched to a gene: 12. The CDR3 length is 17 residues. CDR3 residues: CASSDTPAGTEYNEQFF. The DNA for the CDR3 is TGTGCCAGCAGTGACACTCCTGCCGGGACAGAATACAATGAGCAGTTCTTC.

V is TRBV5-1 and J is TRBJ2-7; 9 nucleotides match TRBD1. The germline CDR1 and CDR2 sequences are SGHRS and YFSETQ. V lost 4 bases to trimming and J lost 2 bases; unmatched junction nucleotides: 7. The CDR3 runs 15 residues. The CDR3 here is CASSAGGTGTYEQYF. CDR3 DNA: TGCGCCAGCAGCGCGGGCGGGACAGGGACCTACGAGCAGTACTTC.